This entry lists 30 T cell receptor beta chains sequenced from one sample in a study of T cell responses to AZD1222 COVID-19 vaccine. This table comes from immunoSEQ multiplex PCR, and its TCRdb copy is limited to in-frame clones, with some not included. The repertoire holds about 94,000 clones, with approximately 90% as singletons. The sequenced sample was peripheral blood, obtained 28 days after the second AZD1222 dose. The receptors come from an adult who received the AZD1222 COVID-19 vaccine.

The rearrangement links TRBV4-1 to TRBJ2-1; D perhaps matches TRBD1 (6 bases). The CDR3 length is 14 residues. Trimming removed 0 bases from V and 12 bases from J, with 15 bases in between. From germline, CDR1 is MGHRA and CDR2 YSYEKL. The CDR3 here is CASSQDEQGSGQFF. The DNA of the CDR3 is TGCGCCAGCAGCCAAGACGAACAGGGTTCGGGGCAGTTCTTC.

V gene TRBV4-2 combines with J gene TRBJ2-7; 8 bases line up with TRBD1. V trimming: 3 bases; J trimming: 5 bases; junction bases outside the gene matches: 6. This CDR3 has 14 residues. Germline V gene lookup returns CDR1 LGHNA and CDR2 YNFKEQ. The CDR3 coding sequence is TGTGCCAGCAGCCAGGAGACAGGGGTCAACGAGCAGTACTTC. Protein sequence: CASSQETGVNEQYF.

The V call is TRBV6-4, the J call TRBJ1-1; maybe TRBD1 (6 bases). V lost 0 bases to trimming and J lost 7 bases, with 12 bases between them. The germline V gene encodes CDR1 MRHNA and CDR2 SNTAGT. The length of the CDR3 is 14 residues. CDR3 in amino acids: CASSDSRAGDEAFF. The CDR3 DNA sequence: TGTGCCAGCAGTGACTCGAGGGCAGGGGATGAAGCTTTCTTT.

This clone was recorded a few times. The gene calls are TRBV7-9 and TRBJ1-6, with D hard to call. The length of the CDR3 is 16 residues. Germline lookup yields CDR1 SEHNR and CDR2 FQNEAQ (reference sequence). V was trimmed by 4 bases and J by 4 bases, leaving 14 bases between them. CDR3 DNA sequence: TGTGCCAGCAGCTCCCCCCCCGGAAAATATAATTCACCCCTCCACTTT. Translation gives CASSSPPGKYNSPLHF.

The chain joins TRBV7-8 to TRBJ2-7; TRBD1 is a possible D gene (6 bases). Germline-derived CDR1 and CDR2 are SGHVS and FQNEAQ. The CDR3 covers 14 residues. Between the trimmed V and J ends, which lost 7 bases and 2 bases, there was a span of 15 bases. The CDR3 region has the DNA TGTGCCAGCACCCTGAGGGGGAATACCTACGAGCAGTACTTC. This codes for CASTLRGNTYEQYF.

In DNA, the CDR3 is TGTGCCAGCTCAGCCGGGACAGCCTTCTACGAGCAGTACTTC. Its translation is CASSAGTAFYEQYF. V is TRBV18 and J is TRBJ2-7, with 7 bases lining up with TRBD1. This CDR3 has 14 residues. Trimming cost V 5 bases and J 3 bases; bases outside gene matches: 7. CDR1 is KGHSH and CDR2 is LQKENI in the germline V gene.

This chain uses TRBV7-2 with TRBJ1-5; no firm D call. The CDR3 totals 14 residues. Germline V gene data show CDR1 as SGHTA and CDR2 as FQGNSA. V lost 4 bases to trimming and J lost 4 bases, with 11 bases between them. CDR3 bases: TGTGCCAGCAGCTCCTCCGGCTGGAATCAGCCCCAGCATTTT. Translation: CASSSSGWNQPQHF.

In its sample, this clone was seen a few times. This chain joins TRBV5-6 and TRBJ1-5, with 7 bases aligning to TRBD1. The J segment lost 9 bases and the V segment lost 4 bases, leaving 7 bases of the junction unmatched. This CDR3 is built from 13 residues. Germline values: CDR1 SGHDT, CDR2 YYEEEE. CDR3 nucleotides: TGTGCCAGCAGCCCGGCAGGGGGTGGGCCCCAGCATTTT. This translates into CASSPAGGGPQHF.

The rearrangement links TRBV18 to TRBJ2-7; no definite D call. Germline V gene sequence: CDR1 KGHSH, CDR2 LQKENI. The CDR3 length is 12 residues. Between the trimmed V and J ends, which lost 1 base and 4 bases, there was a span of 5 bases. Written as DNA, the CDR3 is TGTGCCAGCTCACCACGAGTGTACGAGCAGTACTTC. Translating gives CASSPRVYEQYF.

The V gene is TRBV4-1, the J gene TRBJ2-5; TRBD2 might be the D (7 bases). Germline values: CDR1 MGHRA, CDR2 YSYEKL. This CDR3 is 16 amino acids long. V lost 5 bases and J 4 bases, leaving 20 bases between the germline ends. In DNA, the CDR3 is TGCGCCAGCAGCTCGGCTGATAGGGGGGGCCGAGAGACCCAGTACTTC. It encodes CASSSADRGGRETQYF.

This clone appeared once. V usage is TRBV5-5 and J usage is TRBJ2-2; perhaps TRBD1 as D (6 bases). This CDR3 has 15 residues. Trimming removed 1 base at V and 7 bases at J, with 14 bases between. The germline V gene has CDR1 SGHKS and CDR2 YYEKEE (reference sequence). The CDR3 here is CASSLLSQGNGELFF. The CDR3 coding sequence is TGTGCCAGCAGCTTGCTCAGTCAGGGGAACGGGGAGCTGTTTTTT.

The chain employs TRBV5-6 and TRBJ1-3, with D perhaps matching TRBD1 (5 bases). The germline V gene has CDR1 SGHDT and CDR2 YYEEEE. Trimming shortened V by 0 bases and J by 4 bases, and 8 bases separated the two germline ends. The CDR3 has 14 amino acids. CDR3 amino acids: CASSLGDLGNTIYF. CDR3 nucleotide sequence: TGTGCCAGCAGCTTGGGGGACCTCGGAAACACCATATATTTT.

This clone was detected only once. V and J are TRBV6-5 and TRBJ2-2; no clear D gene. This CDR3 region has 14 residues. Germline V gene lookup returns CDR1 MNHEY and CDR2 SVGAGI. V dropped 5 bases and J dropped 2 bases, with 9 bases sitting between them. CDR3 sequence reads: CASSPRYNTGELFF. Written as DNA, the CDR3 is TGTGCCAGCAGTCCCAGATATAACACCGGGGAGCTGTTTTTT.

In regard to this clone: Its ends do not fully match the called genes, so a read error is possible. This chain links TRBV7-7 with TRBJ1-4; D is ambiguous. This CDR3 is built from 14 residues. CDR1 is SSHAT, CDR2 FNYEAQ, per germline (reference sequence). CDR3 region: CASSFLGANEKLFF. DNA for the CDR3: TGTGCTAGCAGCTTCCTTGGGGCTAATGAAAAACTGTTTTTT.

The chain carries TRBV6-4 and TRBJ2-7; 7 nucleotides align to TRBD2. V gave up 3 bases and J gave up 1 base; unmatched junction bases: 6. The CDR3 contains 15 residues. Germline values: CDR1 MRHNA, CDR2 SNTAGT. CDR3 sequence (DNA): TGTGCCAGCAGTGAGGATGCTAGCGGTTCCTACGAGCAGTACTTC. Translation: CASSEDASGSYEQYF.

V and J are TRBV11-2 and TRBJ2-5; perhaps TRBD2 as D (5 bases). The ends were cut back, 1 base at V and 1 base at J, with 10 bases in the middle. The CDR3 extends over 15 amino acids. Per germline, CDR1 SGHAT and CDR2 FQNNGV. In DNA form, the CDR3 reads TGTGCCAGCAGCTTAGGCCCGGGATCCCAAGAGACCCAGTACTTC. As protein: CASSLGPGSQETQYF.

This chain's CDR3 is CASSHEGRGKSEQFF. As DNA, the CDR3 is TGTGCCAGCAGCCACGAGGGGCGGGGAAAGAGTGAGCAGTTCTTC. The chain employs TRBV5-4 and TRBJ2-1, with D tentatively TRBD2 (6 bases). V lost 4 bases, J lost 9 bases, and 20 bases lay in between. Germline values: CDR1 SGHNT, CDR2 YYREEE (reference sequence). The CDR3 runs to 15 residues.

The J gene is TRBJ1-2, the V gene TRBV6-8, with 8 positions matching TRBD1. V dropped 7 bases and J dropped 3; count of bases not matched to a gene: 7. There are 14 residues in the CDR3. The germline V gene encodes CDR1 MNHGY and CDR2 SAAAGT. DNA for the CDR3: TGTGCCAGCACCTCCCGGGGACAGGACTATGGCTACACCTTC. It yields the protein CASTSRGQDYGYTF.

The rearrangement joins TRBV13 to TRBJ2-3, with 8 bases identical to TRBD2. V lost 6 bases and J lost 4; bases outside the gene matches: 9. Germline values: CDR1 PRHDT, CDR2 FYEKMQ (reference sequence). The CDR3 length is 15 residues. The CDR3 reads CASRSGGGHSDTQYF. In DNA, the CDR3 is TGTGCCAGCAGATCCGGGGGGGGCCATTCAGATACGCAGTATTTT.

The CDR3 bases are TGTGCCAGCAGCTTAGGGATCCCCTATGGCTACACCTTC. Translation gives CASSLGIPYGYTF. The chain links TRBV7-9 to TRBJ1-2; no firm D call. Deletions cut 1 base from V and 4 bases from J, with 7 bases between. Germline V gene lookup returns CDR1 SEHNR and CDR2 FQNEAQ (reference sequence). This CDR3 has 13 amino acids.

This clone was observed once. The rearrangement links TRBV18 to TRBJ2-7; 8 bases agree with TRBD1. V lost 6 bases to trimming and J lost 4 bases; unmatched junction nucleotides: 14. This CDR3 comprises 16 residues. Germline lookup yields CDR1 KGHSH and CDR2 LQKENI. Written as DNA, the CDR3 is TGTGCCAGCTCCCCCCCTTCCCGTACAGGGGGGTACGAGCAGTACTTC. Protein: CASSPPSRTGGYEQYF.

This sequence joins TRBV9 and TRBJ1-1, with 8 bases that match TRBD1. Germline assignment: CDR1 SGDLS and CDR2 YYNGEE. The CDR3 runs 14 residues. The ends lost 0 bases at V and 7 bases at J; junction bases unmatched: 5. CDR3: CASSVAWDRIEAFF. The CDR3 DNA follows: TGTGCCAGCAGCGTAGCTTGGGACAGGATTGAAGCTTTCTTT.

The rearrangement links TRBV7-3 to TRBJ2-1, with D unresolved. V lost 5 bases, J lost 0 bases, and 14 bases lay in between. The CDR3 loop spans 16 amino acids. The V gene's germline CDR1 is SGHTA and CDR2 FQGTGA. CDR3 region: CASSGTKASSYNEQFF. The CDR3 coding sequence is TGTGCCAGCAGCGGTACCAAGGCCAGCTCCTACAATGAGCAGTTCTTC.

This clone has only a few counts. This chain uses TRBV10-3 with TRBJ1-2; D call uncertain. V gave up 11 bases and J gave up 3 bases, with 13 bases separating them. This CDR3 region has 12 residues. The germline gives CDR1 ENHRY, CDR2 SYGVKD. The CDR3 coding sequence is TGTGCCGCCCGGACCCTCCACTATGGCTACACCTTC. Protein: CAARTLHYGYTF.

The chain links TRBV5-4 to TRBJ2-7; 8 positions match TRBD2. Trimming at V came to 4 bases and at J to 5 bases, leaving 14 bases not matched to a gene. Germline values: CDR1 SGHNT, CDR2 YYREEE (reference sequence). The CDR3 spans 16 residues. CDR3 loop: CASSPSGGQMKNEQYF. CDR3 DNA: TGTGCCAGCAGCCCCTCGGGGGGGCAGATGAAGAACGAGCAGTACTTC.

The chain recombines TRBV10-3 with TRBJ2-2; 9 nucleotides match TRBD2. CDR1 and CDR2 (germline): ENHRY, SYGVKD. The CDR3 is 14 residues long. Trimming took 11 bases from V and 5 from J; bases not matched to a gene: 9. CDR3 coding DNA: TGTGCCTCCTCCCTAGCGGGACGGACCGGGGAGCTGTTTTTT. Translating gives CASSLAGRTGELFF.

This clone was picked up a small number of times. V is TRBV25-1 and J is TRBJ2-5; D possibly corresponds to TRBD2 (6 bases). Trimming cost V 1 base and J 5 bases, with 11 bases left between them. CDR3 length: 14 residues. The germline V gene has CDR1 MGHDK and CDR2 SYGVNS. DNA of the CDR3: TGTGCCAGCAGTGAATGGAGGGACGGGGAGACCCAGTACTTC. It codes for CASSEWRDGETQYF.

The V and J genes are TRBV24-1 and TRBJ1-1; D gene unclear. Germline CDR1 KGHDR, CDR2 SFDVKD. Between the trimmed V and J ends, which lost 1 base and 8 bases, there was a span of 7 bases. The CDR3 consists of 12 residues. As DNA, the CDR3 is TGTGCCACCAGTGATTTCGGGCGAGAAGCTTTCTTT. Its protein is CATSDFGREAFF.

The genes are TRBV29-1 and TRBJ1-4; TRBD1 aligns across 9 bases. The CDR3 contains 13 residues. V shed 6 bases and J 5 bases; nucleotides not matched to a gene: 4. Germline V CDR1 and CDR2: SQVTM, ANQGSEA. DNA of the CDR3: TGCAGCGTGATGGACAGGGGAAATGAAAAACTGTTTTTT. Its protein is CSVMDRGNEKLFF. Combining the CDR3 with reference TRBV29-1 and TRBJ1-4 gives the whole variable domain SAVISQKPSRDICQRGTSLTIQCQVDSQVTMMFWYRQQPGQSLTLIATANQGSEATYESGFVIDKFPISRPNLTFSTLTVSNMSPEDSSIYLCSVMDRGNEKLFFGSGTQLSVL.

This clone was counted a single time. V gene TRBV29-1 combines with J gene TRBJ1-2; 7 nucleotides align to TRBD1. J gave up 8 bases and V 7 bases, and 7 bases lay outside the gene matches. CDR1 is SQVTM, CDR2 ANQGSEA, per germline. The CDR3 runs 11 residues. CDR3 protein: CSATGDLGYTF. The CDR3 coding sequence is TGCAGCGCCACAGGGGATTTAGGCTACACCTTC.